The present T cell receptor (beta chain) was sequenced within a study of blood T cell repertoires in COVID-19. As for the study in general: Samples of COVID-19 (acute and convalescent) were obtained from the United States, Italy and Spain.

Per the germline V gene, CDR1 is SGHKS and CDR2 is YYEKEE (reference sequence). The CDR3 consists of 17 residues. The ends lost 0 bases at V and 1 base at J; junction bases unmatched: 9. Repertoires were generated with immunoSEQ multiplex PCR, while TCRdb's copy carries only in-frame clones and drops some. The sample includes 50,000 to 65,000 clones, around 88% of them seen just once. The V call is TRBV5-5, the J call TRBJ2-7, with 8 bases aligning to TRBD1. Material for sequencing was peripheral blood. This clonotype originated in a man in his fifties or sixties with acute or convalescent COVID-19. The CDR3 sequence is CASSLGATGGISYEQYF. The CDR3 coding sequence is TGTGCCAGCAGCTTGGGGGCTACAGGGGGAATATCCTACGAGCAGTACTTC.